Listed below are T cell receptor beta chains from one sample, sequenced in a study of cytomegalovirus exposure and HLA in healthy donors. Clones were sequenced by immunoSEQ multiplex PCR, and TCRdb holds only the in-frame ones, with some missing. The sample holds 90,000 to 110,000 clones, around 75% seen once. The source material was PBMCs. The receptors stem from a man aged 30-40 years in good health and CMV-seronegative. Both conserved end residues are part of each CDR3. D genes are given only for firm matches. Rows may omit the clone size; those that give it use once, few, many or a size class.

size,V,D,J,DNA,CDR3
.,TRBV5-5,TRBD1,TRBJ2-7,TGTGCCAGCAGCTTGCTAGGACAGGGGGTCCTTTACGAGCAGTACTTC,CASSLLGQGVLYEQYF
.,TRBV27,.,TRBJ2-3,TGTGCCAGCAAGCAATGGGCCGGCACAGATACGCAGTATTTT,CASKQWAGTDTQYF
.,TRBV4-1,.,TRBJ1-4,TGCGCCAGCAGCCAGATATTAGGGGGTTTTGAAAAACTGTTTTTT,CASSQILGGFEKLFF
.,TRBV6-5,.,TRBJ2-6,TGTGCCAGCAGTTACGCAGGGACTGGGGCCAACGTCCTGACTTTC,CASSYAGTGANVLTF
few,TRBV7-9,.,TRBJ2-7,TGTGCCAGCAGCTCCGGGCTGGGGGCGGGCTACGAGCAGTACTTC,CASSSGLGAGYEQYF
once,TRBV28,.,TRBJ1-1,TGTGCCAGCATTATCGGAGGGATCTTAGGCGCTGAAGCTTTCTTT,CASIIGGILGAEAFF
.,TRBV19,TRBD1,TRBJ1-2,TGTGCCAGTGCGTCTCTGGACAGGGTGGCTGACTATGGCTACACCTTC,CASASLDRVADYGYTF
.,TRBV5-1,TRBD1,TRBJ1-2,TGCGCCAGCAGTCAGGACAGGGGGCTGGACTATGGCTACACCTTC,CASSQDRGLDYGYTF
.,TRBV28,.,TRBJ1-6,TGTGCCAGCAGTCACCGGGAGTATAATTCACCCCTCCACTTT,CASSHREYNSPLHF
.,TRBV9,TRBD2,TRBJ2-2,TGTGCCAGCAGCCCTCTAGCGGGGGAGAACACCGGGGAGCTGTTTTTT,CASSPLAGENTGELFF
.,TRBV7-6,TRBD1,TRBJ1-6,TGTGCCAGCAGCTTACAGGGGGATGGAAATTCACCCCTCCACTTT,CASSLQGDGNSPLHF
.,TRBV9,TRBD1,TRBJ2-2,TGTGCCAGCAGCGTCGGACAGGGGGCTACCGGGGAGCTGTTTTTT,CASSVGQGATGELFF
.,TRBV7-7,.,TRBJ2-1,TGTGCCAGCAGCTCCTCCACATACAATGAGCAGTTCTTC,CASSSSTYNEQFF
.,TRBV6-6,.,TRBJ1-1,TGTGCCAGCAGTTACGGGGCAGCTCCAAGGGTAGCTTTCTTT,CASSYGAAPRVAFF
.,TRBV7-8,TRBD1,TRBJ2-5,TGTGCCAGCAGGCCTCGGACAGGGGGAGGAGAGACCCAGTACTTC,CASRPRTGGGETQYF
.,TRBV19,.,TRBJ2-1,TGTGCCAGTAGTAACCGGGGTGAGCAGTTCTTC,CASSNRGEQFF
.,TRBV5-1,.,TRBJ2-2,TGCGCCAGCAGCACTACATCAAGGCAAGGTGACACCGGGGAGCTGTTTTTT,CASSTTSRQGDTGELFF
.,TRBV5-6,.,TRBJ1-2,TGTGCCAGCAGCTTGGGACAGAGCTACACCTTC,CASSLGQSYTF
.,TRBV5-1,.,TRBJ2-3,TGCGCCAGCAGCTCCCCCGGCACAGATACGCAGTATTTT,CASSSPGTDTQYF
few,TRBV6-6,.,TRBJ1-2,TGTGCCAGCACCGCCCGCCAACAGTCGATGGACTACACCTTC,CASTARQQSMDYTF
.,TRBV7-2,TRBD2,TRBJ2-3,TGTGCCAGCAGCTTACGGCTAGCGGGGATTTCAGATACGCAGTATTTT,CASSLRLAGISDTQYF
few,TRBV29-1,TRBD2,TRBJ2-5,TGCAGCGGGGTAGCGGGAGGAGCCGAGACCCAGTACTTC,CSGVAGGAETQYF
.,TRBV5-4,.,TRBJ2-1,TGTGCCAGCAGCTTGTCTAGCGTTTACAATGAGCAGTTCTTC,CASSLSSVYNEQFF
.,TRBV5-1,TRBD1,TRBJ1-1,TGCGCCAGCAGCCAGGGGGACACTGAAGCTTTCTTT,CASSQGDTEAFF